A selection of T cell receptor beta chains follows, all from one sample in a study of a mutant IDH1 vaccine in newly diagnosed glioma. These TCRs are of unknown antigen specificity. Here immunoSEQ multiplex PCR was the method, and the copy in TCRdb shows in-frame clones only, minus some. The top ten hold about 3.9% of the sample, which has 35,000 to 50,000 clones, roughly 90% seen once. Sequences were derived from PBMCs, sampled from a glioma patient whose treatment included an IDH1 peptide vaccine. All receptors derive from a man aged 50 to 59 with glioma. The CDR3 runs from the conserved cysteine through the conserved F or W. D genes are given only for firm matches. A row's size may be missing; if present it is once, few, many or a size class.

J	D	V	size	CDR3	DNA
TRBJ2-7	-	TRBV2	-	CASLDTGTTYEQYF	TGTGCCAGCCTTGATACAGGGACGACCTACGAGCAGTACTTC
TRBJ1-5	-	TRBV29-1	-	CSVKNRGVNQPQHF	TGCAGCGTCAAAAACCGCGGGGTCAATCAGCCCCAGCATTTT
TRBJ2-5	-	TRBV6-8	-	CASSYPGPPGETQYF	TGTGCCAGCAGTTACCCCGGACCCCCCGGGGAGACCCAGTACTTC
TRBJ1-1	-	TRBV7-6	-	CASSLGPGRTEAFF	TGTGCCAGCAGCTTAGGGCCGGGGCGGACTGAAGCTTTCTTT
TRBJ2-2	-	TRBV5-1	-	CASTYTGELFF	TGCGCCAGCACTTACACCGGGGAGCTGTTTTTT
TRBJ2-3	TRBD1	TRBV5-8	-	CASSQDRVVTDTQYF	TGTGCCAGCAGCCAAGACAGGGTTGTCACAGATACGCAGTATTTT
TRBJ1-6	-	TRBV27	-	CASSPFGGNSPLHF	TGTGCCAGCAGTCCCTTTGGGGGGAACTCACCCCTCCACTTT
TRBJ2-7	-	TRBV10-3	-	CAISERWSLEQYF	TGTGCCATCAGTGAAAGATGGTCCCTCGAGCAGTACTTC
TRBJ1-2	-	TRBV5-1	-	CASSPGGGPNYGYTF	TGCGCCAGCAGCCCGGGTGGGGGGCCTAACTATGGCTACACCTTC
TRBJ2-7	TRBD1	TRBV28	once	CASSPGQGAYEQYF	TGTGCCAGCAGTCCTGGGCAGGGGGCGTACGAGCAGTACTTC
TRBJ1-4	-	TRBV6-6	-	CASSYGRGYEKLFF	TGTGCCAGCAGTTATGGCAGGGGTTATGAAAAACTGTTTTTT
TRBJ2-1	TRBD2	TRBV6-1	-	CASSERGSGSANEQFF	TGTGCCAGCAGTGAACGGGGTAGCGGGAGTGCAAATGAGCAGTTCTTC
TRBJ2-7	-	TRBV28	-	CASSQAPSASYDEQYF	TGTGCCAGCAGTCAGGCCCCTTCCGCATCCTACGATGAGCAGTACTTC
TRBJ2-5	-	TRBV13	-	CASSPPLDGETQYF	TGTGCCAGCAGCCCTCCATTGGATGGAGAGACCCAGTACTTC
TRBJ2-1	-	TRBV30	-	CAWSALIRDEQFF	TGTGCCTGGAGCGCCCTTATTAGGGATGAGCAGTTCTTC
TRBJ2-7	-	TRBV14	-	CASSQGVRGVRSPVEQYF	TGTGCCAGCAGCCAAGGGGTGCGTGGGGTCCGGTCCCCGGTCGAGCAGTACTTC
TRBJ2-2	-	TRBV4-1	-	CASTYTGELFF	TGCGCCAGCACTTACACCGGGGAGCTGTTTTTT
TRBJ1-2	TRBD1	TRBV7-2	-	CASSRRDREFYTF	TGTGCCAGCAGCCGCCGGGACAGGGAGTTCTACACCTTC
TRBJ1-3	-	TRBV6-5	-	CASSLRDTSGNTIYF	TGTGCCAGCAGTCTCCGGGACACATCTGGAAACACCATATATTTT
TRBJ1-3	-	TRBV4-1	-	CASSQDTGSSGNTIYF	TGCGCCAGCAGCCAAGATACAGGGAGCTCTGGAAACACCATATATTTT
TRBJ1-2	TRBD1	TRBV4-1	-	CASSPTGATNYGYTF	TGCGCCAGCAGCCCCACAGGGGCCACAAACTATGGCTACACCTTC
TRBJ2-6	-	TRBV19	-	CASSIDQYSGANVLTF	TGTGCCAGTAGTATAGACCAGTACTCTGGGGCCAACGTCCTGACTTTC
TRBJ1-1	-	TRBV11-2	-	CASSLHLNTEAFF	TGTGCCAGCAGTCTGCACTTGAACACTGAAGCTTTCTTT
TRBJ1-3	-	TRBV7-2	-	CASSLGGSSGNTIYF	TGTGCCAGCAGCTTAGGGGGCAGCTCTGGAAACACCATATATTTT
TRBJ1-2	-	TRBV9	-	CASRANYGYTF	TGTGCCAGCAGAGCTAACTATGGCTACACCTTC
TRBJ2-1	-	TRBV6-5	-	CASTPSGYNEQFF	TGTGCCAGCACTCCAAGCGGGTACAATGAGCAGTTCTTC
TRBJ2-5	TRBD1	TRBV5-5	-	CASSLGTVGETQYF	TGTGCCAGCAGCCTCGGGACAGTGGGAGAGACCCAGTACTTC
TRBJ2-7	TRBD2	TRBV29-1	-	CSVRGGRAPYEQYF	TGCAGCGTGCGCGGGGGGCGGGCCCCCTACGAGCAGTACTTC
TRBJ1-2	TRBD1	TRBV29-1	-	CSVETGVDYGYTF	TGCAGCGTCGAGACAGGGGTTGACTATGGCTACACCTTC
TRBJ2-2	TRBD1	TRBV5-6	-	CASMVTGLPGELFF	TGTGCCAGCATGGTGACAGGGCTTCCCGGGGAGCTGTTTTTT
TRBJ2-7	-	TRBV30	once	CAWTEQGYEQYF	TGTGCCTGGACTGAACAGGGCTACGAGCAGTACTTC
TRBJ2-3	-	TRBV13	-	CASSLEGSLLVGLETDTQYF	TGTGCCAGCAGCTTAGAGGGATCCCTCCTTGTGGGCCTAGAAACAGATACGCAGTATTTT
TRBJ2-5	TRBD2	TRBV7-3	-	CASSPSSGSETQYF	TGTGCCAGCAGCCCCTCTAGCGGGAGCGAGACCCAGTACTTC
TRBJ1-5	TRBD1	TRBV7-8	-	CASSLVTGQGAQPQHF	TGTGCCAGCAGCTTAGTGACGGGACAGGGGGCTCAGCCCCAGCATTTT
TRBJ1-5	-	TRBV10-2	-	CASRPGSGTMNQPQHF	TGCGCCAGCAGACCCGGGTCCGGGACAATGAATCAGCCCCAGCATTTT
TRBJ2-1	-	TRBV4-1	-	CASSQGGGQSYNEQFF	TGCGCCAGCAGCCAAGGGGGGGGACAGAGCTACAATGAGCAGTTCTTC
TRBJ1-4	-	TRBV27	once	CASSFSGVNEKLFF	TGTGCCAGCAGTTTTTCAGGAGTGAATGAAAAACTGTTTTTT
TRBJ2-7	TRBD2	TRBV10-3	-	CAISEYSGEVYEQYF	TGTGCCATCAGTGAGTATAGCGGGGAGGTCTACGAGCAGTACTTC
TRBJ2-5	TRBD1	TRBV5-6	once	CASSLAGGETQYF	TGTGCCAGCAGCTTGGCAGGGGGTGAGACCCAGTACTTC
TRBJ2-7	TRBD2	TRBV7-2	-	CASSTSLAGGPYEQYF	TGTGCCAGCAGCACCTCACTAGCGGGGGGGCCCTACGAGCAGTACTTC
TRBJ2-6	TRBD2	TRBV4-1	few	CASSQALAGSSGANVLTF	TGCGCCAGCAGCCAAGCACTAGCGGGCTCCTCTGGGGCCAACGTCCTGACTTTC
TRBJ2-3	TRBD2	TRBV4-3	-	CASSQHRSGGVKDTQYF	TGCGCCAGCAGCCAACATCGTAGCGGGGGGGTGAAAGATACGCAGTATTTT
TRBJ2-3	TRBD2	TRBV6-5	few	CASSSAGAFTDTQYF	TGTGCCAGCAGTTCAGCGGGGGCCTTCACAGATACGCAGTATTTT
TRBJ2-3	TRBD1	TRBV11-2	-	CASSRGLLSSTDTQYF	TGTGCCAGCAGCAGGGGGCTTCTCTCTAGCACAGATACGCAGTATTTT
TRBJ2-2	-	TRBV15	-	CATRGRGINTGELFF	TGTGCCACCAGAGGTCGGGGGATTAACACCGGGGAGCTGTTTTTT
TRBJ1-4	TRBD1	TRBV23-1	-	CASSHLDRGDEKLFF	TGCGCCAGCAGTCATCTCGACAGGGGGGATGAAAAACTGTTTTTT
TRBJ1-2	-	TRBV5-1	-	CASSLEVTGINYGYTF	TGCGCCAGCAGCTTGGAAGTAACAGGGATTAACTATGGCTACACCTTC
TRBJ2-7	-	TRBV7-9	-	CASSPRGRYEQYF	TGTGCCAGCAGCCCCAGGGGCCGCTACGAGCAGTACTTC
TRBJ1-4	-	TRBV19	-	CATEGQGLRGEKLFF	TGTGCCACTGAGGGGCAGGGTTTGAGAGGCGAAAAACTGTTTTTT
TRBJ2-1	TRBD2	TRBV29-1	-	CSVGLAPDEQFF	TGCAGCGTTGGACTAGCCCCCGATGAGCAGTTCTTC
TRBJ1-2	-	TRBV30	-	CAWSLGINYGYTF	TGTGCCTGGAGTCTAGGCATTAACTATGGCTACACCTTC
TRBJ1-5	-	TRBV19	-	CASQGYNSNQPQHF	TGTGCCAGTCAGGGGTATAATAGCAATCAGCCCCAGCATTTT
TRBJ2-3	-	TRBV10-1	-	CASSESREDTQYF	TGCGCCAGCAGTGAGTCTCGGGAAGATACGCAGTATTTT
TRBJ1-1	-	TRBV4-2	-	CASRKNSPEVNTEAFF	TGTGCCAGCCGCAAGAACTCGCCAGAAGTAAACACTGAAGCTTTCTTT
TRBJ2-7	TRBD2	TRBV7-3	-	CASSPSGTRDEQYF	TGTGCCAGCAGCCCATCTGGGACTAGGGACGAGCAGTACTTC
TRBJ2-1	-	TRBV25-1	-	CASSEAAPYNEQFF	TGTGCCAGCAGTGAAGCAGCCCCCTACAATGAGCAGTTCTTC
TRBJ1-1	-	TRBV9	-	CASSRKTNTEAFF	TGTGCCAGCAGCCGAAAAACCAACACTGAAGCTTTCTTT
TRBJ1-5	-	TRBV19	once	CASSREGGNQPQHF	TGTGCCAGTAGCAGGGAGGGAGGCAATCAGCCCCAGCATTTT